Detailed here is one T cell receptor beta chain. The data were taken from a study of blood T cell repertoires in COVID-19. About the research overall: Both acute and convalescent COVID-19 samples were obtained from the United States, Italy and Spain. PBMCs, B-cell-depleted T cells, or T cells were the source of the cDNA or gDNA that made up the material.

CDR1 is ENHRY and CDR2 is SYGVKD in the germline V gene. Trimming at V came to 5 bases and at J to 5 bases, leaving 6 bases not matched to a gene. The CDR3 extends over 14 amino acids. Source study methods: Reference gene primers were amplified, and this amplification served to estimate nucleated cell counts. The data were produced by immunoSEQ multiplex PCR, yet TCRdb's version contains in-frame clones alone and is incomplete. V, J and clone size reflect that table, while D and trimming were determined from the DNA. In the table there are about 220,000 clones, roughly 85% of which are singletons. The source of this sequence is a man in his fifties who had recovered from COVID-19. The chain has TRBV10-3 and TRBJ1-1, with TRBD1 identical over 9 bases. Input material: peripheral blood. The CDR3 sequence: CAISLTGGRTEAFF. The CDR3 bases are TGTGCCATCAGTTTGACAGGGGGAAGGACTGAAGCTTTCTTT.